These 11 T cell receptor beta chains originate from one sample sequenced in a study of T cells in Graves' hyperthyroidism and ophthalmopathy (dated by TCRdb to the late 2010s). Library preparation employed multiplex PCR. The instrument was an Illumina HiSeq 2000. Amplification of TCR beta CDR3 regions was carried out from RNA transcripts. A first-round RT-PCR of the TCR CDR3 used the HTBI primer set with the Qiagen OneStep RT-PCR kit. The public sequencing data were trimmed at Q25 with fastp and processed into clonotypes with MiXCR by TCRdb, which kept only in-frame beta chains. Records with the same CDR3 protein are collapsed into one entry carrying the most frequent genes and DNA. Here the sample has about 480,000 distinct CDR3 sequences; 13% to 15% occur a single time. Roughly 17% of the sample rests with the top ten. Sequences were obtained from blood. These receptors all come from a woman younger than 30 with Graves' hyperthyroidism.

This clonotype appeared many times. The chain employs TRBV12-3 or TRBV12-4 and TRBJ1-5; possible D gene TRBD1, 6 bases. The CDR3 covers 13 residues. V lost 2 bases, J lost 7 bases, and 9 bases lay in between. The CDR3 nucleotides read TGTGCCAGCAGTTTACGGGGGGGCCAGCCCCAGCATTTT. This encodes CASSLRGGQPQHF.

With respect to this clonotype: The junction departs from germline at one end; a sequencing error may be responsible. The chain joins TRBV28 to TRBJ1-5, with D perhaps TRBD1 (5 bases). The CDR3 loop spans 14 amino acids. Germline V gives CDR1 MDHEN, CDR2 SYDVKM. CDR3 in amino acids: CASSYGSGDQPQRF. The CDR3 DNA reads as TGTGCCAGCAGCTATGGGTCGGGGGATCAGCCCCAGCGTTTT. The full variable domain, with the rest looked up from reference TRBV28 and TRBJ1-5, is DVKVTQSSRYLVKRTGEKVFLECVQDMDHENMFWYRQDPGLGLRLIYFSYDVKMKEKGDIPEGYSVSREKKERFSLILESASTNQTSMYLCASSYGSGDQPQRFGDGTRLSIL.

This clonotype was detected a few times. The chain employs TRBV5-1 and TRBJ1-2; a weak D match, TRBD1 (6 bases). The CDR3 runs 14 residues. CDR1 SGHRS and CDR2 YFSETQ come from the germline V gene. V lost 4 bases and J 1 base, leaving 11 bases between the germline ends. In DNA form, the CDR3 reads TGCGCCAGCAGCACAGGACAGATTAACTATGGCTACACCTTC. Residues: CASSTGQINYGYTF.

Details on this clonotype: This sequence may be a read error, since a much larger clone differs from it by one base. The chain carries TRBV18 and TRBJ1-5, with TRBD1 matching over 7 bases. CDR1 and CDR2 (germline): KGHSH, LQKENI. The length of the CDR3 is 15 residues. The CDR3 loop is CVSSPSQGVNQPQHF. DNA for the CDR3: TGTGTCAGCTCACCAAGTCAGGGGGTCAATCAGCCCCAGCATTTT. The full variable domain, in which reference TRBV18 and TRBJ1-5 provide the parts outside the CDR3, is NAGVMQNPRHLVRRRGQEARLRCSPMKGHSHVYWYRQLPEEGLKFMVYLQKENIIDESGMPKERFSAEFPKEGPSILRIQQVVRGDSAAYFCVSSPSQGVNQPQHFGDGTRLSIL.

This clonotype was observed at least ten times. This chain links TRBV28 with TRBJ1-6; D ambiguous. The V gene lost 8 bases and the J gene lost 5 bases, with 10 bases spanning the gap. Germline CDR1 reads MDHEN; CDR2 reads SYDVKM. The CDR3 covers 13 residues. The CDR3 sequence: CASHTDHNSPLHF. The CDR3, as DNA: TGTGCCAGCCACACTGATCATAATTCACCCCTCCACTTT. Using reference TRBV28 and TRBJ1-6 for the parts outside the CDR3, the full variable domain is DVKVTQSSRYLVKRTGEKVFLECVQDMDHENMFWYRQDPGLGLRLIYFSYDVKMKEKGDIPEGYSVSREKKERFSLILESASTNQTSMYLCASHTDHNSPLHFGNGTRLTVT.

With regard to this clonotype: A much more abundant neighbour one base away suggests this may be a read error. The rearrangement joins TRBV7-3 to TRBJ2-3; 10 bases agree with TRBD1. Germline values: CDR1 SGHTA, CDR2 FQGTGA. The V segment lost 3 bases and the J segment 7 bases; nucleotides outside the gene matches: 7. The CDR3 is 15 residues long. The CDR3 nucleotides read TGTGCCAGCAGCTTTTCCGGGACAGGGGCAAATACGCAGTATTTT. Residues: CASSFSGTGANTQYF. Combining the CDR3 with reference TRBV7-3 and TRBJ2-3 gives the whole variable domain GAGVSQTPSNKVTEKGKYVELRCDPISGHTALYWYRQSLGQGPEFLIYFQGTGAADDSGLPNDRFFAVRPEGSVSTLKIQRTERGDSAVYLCASSFSGTGANTQYFGPGTRLTVL.

This clonotype was seen at least ten times. The genes are TRBV9 and TRBJ1-6, with 7 bases that match TRBD1. V lost 3 bases and J lost 8; bases outside the gene matches: 8. This CDR3 contains 15 residues. Germline V gives CDR1 SGDLS, CDR2 YYNGEE. CDR3 bases: TGTGCCAGCAGCGACCGGGACAGCTACTATTCACCCCTCCACTTT. This encodes CASSDRDSYYSPLHF.

Many counts were recorded for this clonotype. This chain links TRBV24-1 with TRBJ2-7; possibly TRBD2 for D (6 bases). This CDR3 has 15 residues. Trimming removed 1 base from V and 0 bases from J, with 9 bases in between. The V gene's germline CDR1 is KGHDR and CDR2 SFDVKD. Here the CDR3 reads CATSDFAGYSYEQYV. CDR3 nucleotides: TGTGCCACCAGTGATTTCGCGGGATACTCCTACGAGCAGTACGTC.

This clonotype has ten or more counts. The rearrangement uses TRBV20-1 and TRBJ2-1; no clear D gene. Trimming stripped 3 bases from V and 9 bases from J, with 0 bases between. The CDR3 is made up of 8 amino acids. CDR1 and CDR2 (germline): DFQATT, SNEGSKA (reference sequence). The CDR3 region is CSASEQFF. The CDR3 bases are TGCAGTGCTAGTGAGCAGTTCTTC.

This clonotype was detected many times. The chain has TRBV10-3 and TRBJ1-1; D may be TRBD1 (5 bases). Trimming pared 8 bases from V and 7 bases from J, leaving 17 bases between. The germline V gene encodes CDR1 ENHRY and CDR2 SYGVKD. This CDR3 spans 13 amino acids. For the CDR3, the DNA is TGTGCCATCGGGGACCAGGGCGGGGGTGAAGCTTTCTTT. Protein: CAIGDQGGGEAFF.

This clonotype was found a few times. This rearrangement joins TRBV25-1 to TRBJ2-1, with TRBD2 matching 8 bases. CDR1 is MGHDK and CDR2 is SYGVNS in the germline V gene. Losses at the gene ends were 6 bases for V and 2 bases for J; bases not matched to a gene: 9. The CDR3 is made up of 16 amino acids. The DNA of the CDR3 is TGTGCCAGCAGATCCGGGGGGGGCCGGACCTACAATGAGCAGTTCTTC. Translating gives CASRSGGGRTYNEQFF. Full variable domain (outside the CDR3, taken from reference TRBV25-1 and TRBJ2-1): EADIYQTPRYLVIGTGKKITLECSQTMGHDKMYWYQQDPGMELHLIHYSYGVNSTEKGDLSSESTVSRIRTEHFPLTLESARPSHTSQYLCASRSGGGRTYNEQFFGPGTRLTVL.